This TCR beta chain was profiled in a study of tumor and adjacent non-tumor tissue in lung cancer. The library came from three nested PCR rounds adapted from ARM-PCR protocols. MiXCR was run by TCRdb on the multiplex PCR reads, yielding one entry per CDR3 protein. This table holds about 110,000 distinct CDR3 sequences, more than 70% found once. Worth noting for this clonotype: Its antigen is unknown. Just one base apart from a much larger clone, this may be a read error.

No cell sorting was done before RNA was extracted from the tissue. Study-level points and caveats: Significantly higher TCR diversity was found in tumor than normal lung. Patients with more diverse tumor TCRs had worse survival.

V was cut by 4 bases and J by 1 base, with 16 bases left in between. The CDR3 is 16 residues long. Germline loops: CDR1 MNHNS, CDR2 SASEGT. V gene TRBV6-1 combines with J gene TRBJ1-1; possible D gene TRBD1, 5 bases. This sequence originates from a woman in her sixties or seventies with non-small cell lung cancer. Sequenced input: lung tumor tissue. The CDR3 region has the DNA TGTGCCAGCAGTGGGACATGGGCGGTTAGGAACACTGAAGCTTTCTTT. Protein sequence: CASSGTWAVRNTEAFF.